This T cell receptor (beta chain) was observed in a study of blood T cell repertoires in COVID-19. Study background: COVID-19 samples collected from the United States, Italy and Spain covered acute and convalescent phases. PBMCs, B-cell-depleted T cells, or T cells provided the cDNA or gDNA that made up the material.

Authors' data handling: Amplification of reference gene primers was used by the study to estimate nucleated cell counts. Only in-frame clones appear in the TCRdb table, and some are missing; sequencing was by immunoSEQ multiplex PCR. The DNA was the basis for D and trimming; V, J and clone size are from that table. The table lists about 210,000 clones, approximately 80% of them singletons. This CDR3 region has 13 residues. Losses at the gene ends were 2 bases for V and 9 bases for J; bases not matched to a gene: 3. Germline V gene sequence: CDR1 LNHDA, CDR2 SQIVND (reference sequence). The sample was peripheral blood. This TCR was sampled from a man aged 50-60 years with active or convalescent COVID-19. The chain combines TRBV19 with TRBJ2-1, with TRBD1 matching over 8 bases. The CDR3 coding sequence is TGTGCCAGTAGTATAACGGGACAGGCTGAGCAGTTCTTC. It encodes CASSITGQAEQFF. The variable domain in full, with the rest retrieved from reference TRBV19 and TRBJ2-1, is DGGITQSPKYLFRKEGQNVTLSCEQNLNHDAMYWYRQDPGQGLRLIYYSQIVNDFQKGDIAEGYSVSREKKESFPLTVTSAQKNPTAFYLCASSITGQAEQFFGPGTRLTVL.